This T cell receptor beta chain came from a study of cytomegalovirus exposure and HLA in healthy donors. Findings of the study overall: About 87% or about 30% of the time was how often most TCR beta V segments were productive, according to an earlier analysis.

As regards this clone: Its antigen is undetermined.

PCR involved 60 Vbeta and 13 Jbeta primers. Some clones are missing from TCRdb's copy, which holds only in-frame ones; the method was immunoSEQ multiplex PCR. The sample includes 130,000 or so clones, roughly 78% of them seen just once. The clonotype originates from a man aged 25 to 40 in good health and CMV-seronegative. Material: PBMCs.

The chain's CDR3 is CASSPDAGKGEKLFF. CDR3 nucleotide sequence: TGTGCCAGCAGCCCAGACGCAGGAAAAGGTGAAAAACTGTTTTTT. The chain joins TRBV4-2 to TRBJ1-4, with D unresolved. The V end was cut by 4 bases, the J end by 7 bases, with 16 bases between. The CDR3 has 15 amino acids. In germline, CDR1 is LGHNA, CDR2 YNFKEQ.